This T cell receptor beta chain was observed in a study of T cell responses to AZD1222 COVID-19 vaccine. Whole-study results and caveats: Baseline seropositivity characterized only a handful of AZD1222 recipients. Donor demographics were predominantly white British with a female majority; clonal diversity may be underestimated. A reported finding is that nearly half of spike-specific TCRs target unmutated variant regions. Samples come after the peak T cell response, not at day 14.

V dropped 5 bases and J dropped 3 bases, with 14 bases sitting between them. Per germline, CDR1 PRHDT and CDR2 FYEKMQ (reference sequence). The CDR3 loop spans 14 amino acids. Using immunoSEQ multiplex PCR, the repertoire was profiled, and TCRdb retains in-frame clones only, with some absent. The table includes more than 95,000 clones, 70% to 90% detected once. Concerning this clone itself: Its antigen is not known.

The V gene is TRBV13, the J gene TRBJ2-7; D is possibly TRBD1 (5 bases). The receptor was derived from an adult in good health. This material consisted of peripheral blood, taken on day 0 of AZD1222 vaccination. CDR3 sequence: CASSLRVRVYEQYF. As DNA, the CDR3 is TGTGCCAGCAGCCTCAGGGTTCGGGTCTACGAGCAGTACTTC.